What follows is one TCR beta chain and its context. Its antigen is as yet unknown. The PCR ran on 60 Vbeta and 13 Jbeta primers. Using immunoSEQ multiplex PCR, the repertoire was profiled, and TCRdb retains in-frame clones only, with some absent. The repertoire holds roughly 62,000 clones, with 65% to 75% as singletons. The data were taken from a study of cytomegalovirus exposure and HLA in healthy donors. About the research overall: Roughly 180 million T cells yielded more than 90 million unique TCR beta sequences in earlier analysis. Early on, a data release was issued that held roughly 86 million unique TCRs from HLA-typed donors.

Overall study results and limits: What a later analysis showed was that several of the most significant clusters appeared linked to common viral pathogens.

This CDR3 region has 13 residues. Germline CDR1 is SGHNT and CDR2 is YYREEE (reference sequence). V shed 6 bases and J shed 5 bases, with 11 bases lying between them. Sequences were obtained from PBMCs. The rearrangement uses TRBV5-4 and TRBJ1-4; D perhaps matches TRBD1 (5 bases). The receptor was derived from a young woman in good health and CMV-seronegative. The CDR3 region is CASNLRGNEKLFF. CDR3 bases: TGTGCCAGCAATTTAAGGGGCAATGAAAAACTGTTTTTT.